These T cell receptor beta chains were read from a single sample in a study of cytomegalovirus exposure and HLA in healthy donors. Some clones are missing from TCRdb's copy, which holds only in-frame ones; the method was immunoSEQ multiplex PCR. The sample lists about 130,000 clones, more than 75% occurring once. The sequenced sample was PBMCs. These TCRs come from a man in his thirties or forties in good health and CMV-seropositive. The CDR3 runs from the conserved cysteine through the conserved F or W. The D gene is left open where the match is weak. Clone size is stated in some rows and not others, as once, few, many or a class when expanded.

abundance: -; j_gene: TRBJ1-5; d_gene: -; v_gene: TRBV19; CDR3aa: CASEARQYSNQPQHF; CDR3nt: TGTGCCAGTGAGGCCAGACAGTATAGCAATCAGCCCCAGCATTTT
abundance: -; j_gene: TRBJ1-1; d_gene: TRBD1; v_gene: TRBV27; CDR3aa: CASSRQGANTEAFF; CDR3nt: TGTGCCAGCAGTAGACAGGGGGCGAACACTGAAGCTTTCTTT
abundance: -; j_gene: TRBJ2-7; d_gene: TRBD1; v_gene: TRBV19; CDR3aa: CATEGQTYEQYF; CDR3nt: TGTGCCACCGAGGGACAGACATACGAGCAGTACTTC
abundance: once; j_gene: TRBJ1-1; d_gene: -; v_gene: TRBV5-1; CDR3aa: CASSLRGGDMNTEAFF; CDR3nt: TGCGCCAGCAGCCTGCGCGGCGGTGATATGAACACTGAAGCTTTCTTT
abundance: -; j_gene: TRBJ1-1; d_gene: -; v_gene: TRBV30; CDR3aa: CAWSAKQTGNEAFF; CDR3nt: TGTGCCTGGAGTGCTAAACAGACGGGGAATGAAGCTTTCTTT
abundance: -; j_gene: TRBJ2-7; d_gene: TRBD1; v_gene: TRBV5-6; CDR3aa: CASSFGTVSYEQYF; CDR3nt: TGTGCCAGCAGCTTTGGGACAGTTTCCTACGAGCAGTACTTC
abundance: -; j_gene: TRBJ2-1; d_gene: TRBD2; v_gene: TRBV5-4; CDR3aa: CASSLESPAGDEQFF; CDR3nt: TGTGCCAGCAGCTTGGAATCCCCAGCGGGAGATGAGCAGTTCTTC
abundance: -; j_gene: TRBJ1-1; d_gene: -; v_gene: TRBV27; CDR3aa: CASSQLQGRTEAFF; CDR3nt: TGTGCCAGCAGTCAACTACAGGGCAGGACTGAAGCTTTCTTT
abundance: -; j_gene: TRBJ2-1; d_gene: TRBD2; v_gene: TRBV4-2; CDR3aa: CASSQALAGGGQFF; CDR3nt: TGTGCCAGCAGCCAAGCACTAGCGGGAGGGGGGCAGTTCTTC
abundance: once; j_gene: TRBJ1-2; d_gene: -; v_gene: TRBV18; CDR3aa: CASSPAGLNYGYTF; CDR3nt: TGTGCCAGCTCACCGGCAGGACTCAACTATGGCTACACCTTC
abundance: few; j_gene: TRBJ1-1; d_gene: -; v_gene: TRBV27; CDR3aa: CASSEGGTEAFF; CDR3nt: TGTGCCAGCAGTGAGGGCGGCACTGAAGCTTTCTTT
abundance: few; j_gene: TRBJ1-2; d_gene: TRBD1; v_gene: TRBV29-1; CDR3aa: CSVEEGKGATYGYTF; CDR3nt: TGCAGCGTTGAAGAGGGTAAGGGGGCGACCTATGGCTACACCTTC
abundance: few; j_gene: TRBJ1-3; d_gene: TRBD1; v_gene: TRBV5-4; CDR3aa: CASSLDKTGAGNTIYF; CDR3nt: TGTGCCAGCAGCTTGGACAAGACAGGGGCTGGAAACACCATATATTTT
abundance: -; j_gene: TRBJ2-5; d_gene: -; v_gene: TRBV6-5; CDR3aa: CASSYSRLARGQYF; CDR3nt: TGTGCCAGCAGTTACTCGAGGCTAGCTAGAGGCCAGTACTTC
abundance: few; j_gene: TRBJ1-1; d_gene: TRBD1; v_gene: TRBV5-5; CDR3aa: CASSRRGSGNTEAFF; CDR3nt: TGTGCCAGCAGCCGCAGGGGGAGCGGGAACACTGAAGCTTTCTTT
abundance: -; j_gene: TRBJ1-5; d_gene: -; v_gene: TRBV7-9; CDR3aa: CASTIGVQGSNQPQHF; CDR3nt: TGTGCCAGCACCATAGGGGTGCAGGGTAGCAATCAGCCCCAGCATTTT
abundance: -; j_gene: TRBJ2-7; d_gene: -; v_gene: TRBV4-3; CDR3aa: CASSQDSRGTGEQYF; CDR3nt: TGCGCCAGCAGCCAAGATAGCAGGGGCACGGGCGAGCAGTACTTC
abundance: -; j_gene: TRBJ2-3; d_gene: -; v_gene: TRBV11-3; CDR3aa: CASSLQGLDTQYF; CDR3nt: TGTGCCAGCAGCTTACAGGGGTTAGATACGCAGTATTTT
abundance: -; j_gene: TRBJ1-5; d_gene: TRBD1; v_gene: TRBV19; CDR3aa: CASSISFPAGGIRPQHF; CDR3nt: TGTGCCAGTAGTATCTCGTTTCCGGCAGGGGGTATTCGGCCCCAGCATTTT
abundance: -; j_gene: TRBJ1-3; d_gene: -; v_gene: TRBV28; CDR3aa: CASSLGTTSGNTIYF; CDR3nt: TGTGCCAGCAGTTTAGGGACTACCTCTGGAAACACCATATATTTT
abundance: -; j_gene: TRBJ2-6; d_gene: -; v_gene: TRBV4-2; CDR3aa: CASSRVGGSSGANVLTF; CDR3nt: TGTGCCAGCAGCCGGGTAGGGGGAAGCTCTGGGGCCAACGTCCTGACTTTC
abundance: -; j_gene: TRBJ2-1; d_gene: -; v_gene: TRBV2; CDR3aa: CASSGVRSSPSHEQFF; CDR3nt: TGTGCCAGCAGCGGGGTGAGGTCCTCCCCTTCCCATGAGCAGTTCTTC
abundance: -; j_gene: TRBJ1-2; d_gene: TRBD1; v_gene: TRBV7-9; CDR3aa: CASSLGMRTGSYGYTF; CDR3nt: TGTGCCAGCAGCTTAGGGATGAGGACAGGGTCCTATGGCTACACCTTC
abundance: few; j_gene: TRBJ1-1; d_gene: TRBD1; v_gene: TRBV27; CDR3aa: CASSLEGQGRAEAFF; CDR3nt: TGTGCCAGCAGTTTAGAGGGACAGGGGAGGGCTGAAGCTTTCTTT
abundance: once; j_gene: TRBJ2-7; d_gene: TRBD1; v_gene: TRBV4-1; CDR3aa: CASSQVPGGSYEQYF; CDR3nt: TGCGCCAGCAGCCAAGTTCCAGGGGGCTCCTACGAGCAGTACTTC
abundance: -; j_gene: TRBJ2-3; d_gene: -; v_gene: TRBV4-3; CDR3aa: CASSQDGGGADTQYF; CDR3nt: TGCGCCAGCAGCCAAGATGGTGGAGGGGCAGATACGCAGTATTTT
abundance: -; j_gene: TRBJ1-1; d_gene: TRBD1; v_gene: TRBV27; CDR3aa: CASSPDRVRAFF; CDR3nt: TGTGCCAGCAGTCCCGACAGGGTGCGAGCTTTCTTT
abundance: -; j_gene: TRBJ1-2; d_gene: TRBD1; v_gene: TRBV2; CDR3aa: CASRAGGRGYTF; CDR3nt: TGTGCCAGCAGAGCAGGGGGTAGGGGCTACACCTTC
abundance: -; j_gene: TRBJ2-3; d_gene: -; v_gene: TRBV7-2; CDR3aa: CASSLSVTDTQYF; CDR3nt: TGTGCCAGCAGCTTATCCGTCACAGATACGCAGTATTTT
abundance: -; j_gene: TRBJ2-7; d_gene: TRBD2; v_gene: TRBV28; CDR3aa: CASSLGASGSRILSYEQYF; CDR3nt: TGTGCCAGCAGTTTAGGGGCTAGCGGGAGCCGCATTCTTTCGTACGAGCAGTACTTC
abundance: -; j_gene: TRBJ2-1; d_gene: -; v_gene: TRBV19; CDR3aa: CASSNEVGSYNEQFF; CDR3nt: TGTGCCAGTAGTAACGAGGTTGGGTCCTACAATGAGCAGTTCTTC
abundance: once; j_gene: TRBJ2-3; d_gene: -; v_gene: TRBV19; CDR3aa: CASSITSGLTDTQYF; CDR3nt: TGTGCCAGTAGTATAACTAGTGGACTCACAGATACGCAGTATTTT
abundance: -; j_gene: TRBJ2-1; d_gene: -; v_gene: TRBV5-3; CDR3aa: CARSPGQPPEQFF; CDR3nt: TGTGCCAGAAGCCCTGGACAGCCCCCTGAGCAGTTCTTC
abundance: -; j_gene: TRBJ2-3; d_gene: -; v_gene: TRBV27; CDR3aa: CASSSRGDTQYF; CDR3nt: TGTGCCAGCAGTTCTAGGGGGGATACGCAGTATTTT
abundance: -; j_gene: TRBJ1-4; d_gene: -; v_gene: TRBV6-4; CDR3aa: CASSDSSLSQGDNEKLFF; CDR3nt: TGTGCCAGCAGTGACTCGAGTTTGAGTCAAGGAGATAATGAAAAACTGTTTTTT
abundance: few; j_gene: TRBJ2-1; d_gene: -; v_gene: TRBV7-3; CDR3aa: CASSSVGPYNEQFF; CDR3nt: TGTGCCAGCAGCTCGGTCGGTCCTTACAATGAGCAGTTCTTC
abundance: -; j_gene: TRBJ1-5; d_gene: -; v_gene: TRBV6-1; CDR3aa: CACSLDRINQPQHF; CDR3nt: TGTGCCTGCAGCCTGGACAGAATCAATCAGCCCCAGCATTTT
abundance: -; j_gene: TRBJ1-1; d_gene: TRBD1; v_gene: TRBV27; CDR3aa: CASSFRGTGLTEAFF; CDR3nt: TGTGCCAGCAGTTTTCGCGGGACAGGGCTAACTGAAGCTTTCTTT
abundance: -; j_gene: TRBJ1-4; d_gene: -; v_gene: TRBV4-2; CDR3aa: CASSQGEHVEKLFF; CDR3nt: TGTGCCAGCAGCCAAGGGGAGCATGTCGAAAAACTGTTTTTT
abundance: -; j_gene: TRBJ2-5; d_gene: TRBD2; v_gene: TRBV7-9; CDR3aa: CASIASGQETQYF; CDR3nt: TGTGCCAGCATCGCTAGCGGACAAGAGACCCAGTACTTC
abundance: -; j_gene: TRBJ2-7; d_gene: TRBD2; v_gene: TRBV28; CDR3aa: CASRPGASGSNEQYF; CDR3nt: TGTGCCAGCAGGCCAGGGGCTAGCGGGAGCAACGAGCAGTACTTC
abundance: -; j_gene: TRBJ2-2; d_gene: TRBD1; v_gene: TRBV27; CDR3aa: CASSPGTAATGELFF; CDR3nt: TGTGCCAGCAGTCCCGGGACAGCGGCCACCGGGGAGCTGTTTTTT
abundance: -; j_gene: TRBJ2-7; d_gene: -; v_gene: TRBV7-6; CDR3aa: CASSPQEWQATYEQYF; CDR3nt: TGTGCCAGCAGCCCCCAGGAATGGCAGGCTACCTACGAGCAGTACTTC
abundance: -; j_gene: TRBJ2-4; d_gene: TRBD2; v_gene: TRBV7-2; CDR3aa: CASSWGGSDDIQYF; CDR3nt: TGTGCCAGCAGCTGGGGGGGAAGTGATGACATTCAGTACTTC
abundance: -; j_gene: TRBJ2-7; d_gene: TRBD1; v_gene: TRBV5-1; CDR3aa: CASSSMDRYSHEQYF; CDR3nt: TGCGCCAGCAGCTCCATGGACAGGTATTCCCACGAGCAGTACTTC